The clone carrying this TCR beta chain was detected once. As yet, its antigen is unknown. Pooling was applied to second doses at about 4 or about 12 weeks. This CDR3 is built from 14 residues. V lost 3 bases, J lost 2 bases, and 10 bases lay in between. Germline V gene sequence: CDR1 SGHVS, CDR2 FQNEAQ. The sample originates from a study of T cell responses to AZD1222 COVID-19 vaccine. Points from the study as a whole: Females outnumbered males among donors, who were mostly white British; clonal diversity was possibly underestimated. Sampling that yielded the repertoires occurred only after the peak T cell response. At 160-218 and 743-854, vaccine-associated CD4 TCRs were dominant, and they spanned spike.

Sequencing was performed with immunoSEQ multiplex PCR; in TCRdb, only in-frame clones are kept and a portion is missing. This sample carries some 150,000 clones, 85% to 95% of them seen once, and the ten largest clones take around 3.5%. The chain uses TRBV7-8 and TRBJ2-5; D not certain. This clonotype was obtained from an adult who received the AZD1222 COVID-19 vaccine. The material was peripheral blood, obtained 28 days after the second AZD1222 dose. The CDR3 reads CASSFPGRQETQYF. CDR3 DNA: TGTGCCAGCAGCTTTCCTGGGCGGCAAGAGACCCAGTACTTC.